Sequencing of this TCR beta chain was carried out in a study of blood T cell repertoires in COVID-19. At the level of the study: From the United States, Italy and Spain came samples of acute and convalescent COVID-19.

Assay: immunoSEQ multiplex PCR; the TCRdb copy retains only in-frame clones and omits some. The sample consists of 200,000 to 300,000 clones, 86% of them appearing once. The CDR3 totals 13 residues. From germline, CDR1 is SQVTM and CDR2 ANQGSEA. V dropped 7 bases and J dropped 7; count of bases not matched to a gene: 6. The sequenced sample consisted of peripheral blood. The clonotype comes from a young man with active or convalescent COVID-19. The V and J genes are TRBV29-1 and TRBJ1-6, with 8 bases fitting TRBD1. CDR3 nucleotides: TGCAGCGCCGGACAGGGTGGGAATTCACCCCTCCACTTT. It translates to CSAGQGGNSPLHF.